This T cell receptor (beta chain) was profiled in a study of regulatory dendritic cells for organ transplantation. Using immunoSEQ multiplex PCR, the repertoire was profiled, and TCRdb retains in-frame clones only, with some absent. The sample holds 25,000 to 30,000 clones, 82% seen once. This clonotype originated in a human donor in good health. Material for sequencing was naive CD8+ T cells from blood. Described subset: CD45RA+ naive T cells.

CDR3 residues: CASSLETGVYNEQFF. CDR3 DNA sequence: TGTGCCAGCAGCCTGGAGACAGGAGTATACAATGAGCAGTTCTTC. V usage is TRBV9 and J usage is TRBJ2-1, with TRBD1 as a possible D gene (6 bases). The length of the CDR3 is 15 residues. CDR1 is SGDLS and CDR2 is YYNGEE in the germline V gene. V was cut by 4 bases and J by 4 bases, with 15 bases left in between.